This T cell receptor beta chain emerged from a study of cytomegalovirus exposure and HLA in healthy donors. CDR1 and CDR2 from the germline V gene are MGHDK and SYGVNS. V lost 3 bases and J lost 1, with 12 bases in between. The CDR3 runs 15 residues. With 60 Vbeta and 13 Jbeta primers, the PCR was carried out. Clones were sequenced by immunoSEQ multiplex PCR, and TCRdb holds only the in-frame ones, with some missing. This table holds about 170,000 clones, about four fifths found once. This TCR was recovered from a woman aged 45-60 years in good health and CMV-seronegative. This rearrangement joins TRBV25-1 to TRBJ2-5; maybe TRBD1 (6 bases). Specimen: PBMCs. In DNA, the CDR3 is TGTGCCAGCAGTGATTCCGACAGGCTCCAAGAGACCCAGTACTTC. Protein sequence: CASSDSDRLQETQYF.